The 18 T cell receptor beta chains below come from one sample, sequenced in a study of T cell repertoires in cytomegalovirus infection. TCRdb ran MiXCR on the reads and lists one entry per CDR3 protein. This sample has under 200,000 distinct CDR3 sequences; about 22% occur once, and the top ten carry about 25%. Their specific antigens are unknown. The sample consisted of CD8+ T cells from cultured PBMCs, taken from culture after CMV antigen stimulation. These TCRs come from a human donor in good health (CMV status not recorded). Some clones in this sample may be carry-over from other donors' samples.

At least ten counts were recorded for this clonotype. The V gene is TRBV20-1, the J gene TRBJ1-6; maybe TRBD1 (5 bases). Trimming pared 4 bases from V and 5 bases from J, leaving 15 bases between. Germline CDR1 reads DFQATT; CDR2 reads SNEGSKA (reference sequence). The CDR3 has 15 residues. CDR3: CSANPGRFNNSPLHF. The CDR3 bases are TGCAGTGCTAACCCAGGGAGATTTAATAATTCACCCCTCCACTTT.

This sequence joins TRBV7-8 and TRBJ1-1; D is possibly TRBD1 (5 bases). The CDR3 is 15 residues long. Trimming removed 0 bases at V and 5 bases at J, with 13 bases between. Germline V lookup: CDR1 SGHVS, CDR2 FQNEAQ. CDR3 sequence (DNA): TGTGCCAGCAGCTTAGCGTCAGGCCCAGGGACTGAAGCTTTCTTT. It specifies CASSLASGPGTEAFF.

This clonotype has a handful of counts. One end of the junction varies from germline; a read error may be responsible. The V call is TRBV7-2, the J call TRBJ2-3; 9 nucleotides agree with TRBD2. From germline, CDR1 is SGHTA and CDR2 FQGNSA. CDR3 size: 15 residues. Written as DNA, the CDR3 is TGTGCCAGCAGCTTAAACGCGGGGGGGCGGGATACGCATTATTTT. Protein sequence: CASSLNAGGRDTHYF.

This clonotype was recorded many times. The rearrangement joins TRBV28 to TRBJ2-7; D gene uncertain. The CDR3 has 10 residues. The V end was cut by 3 bases, the J end by 5 bases, with 2 bases between. Germline V gives CDR1 MDHEN, CDR2 SYDVKM. DNA of the CDR3: TGTGCCAGCAGTTTCGACGAGCAGTACTTC. It specifies CASSFDEQYF.

In this sample, this clonotype turned up a few times. In DNA, the CDR3 is TGTGCCACCAGTGATTTTTCAAGAACAGGAAACCAAGAGACCCAGTACTTC. Protein sequence: CATSDFSRTGNQETQYF. The chain couples TRBV24-1 to TRBJ2-5, with D possibly TRBD1 on 5 matching bases. This CDR3 region has 17 residues. CDR1 is KGHDR and CDR2 is SFDVKD in the germline V gene. V lost 1 base and J 0 bases, leaving 14 bases between the germline ends.

This rearrangement joins TRBV11-2 to TRBJ1-1, with TRBD1 matching 8 bases. V shed 1 base and J 3 bases; nucleotides not matched to a gene: 7. Per the germline V gene, CDR1 is SGHAT and CDR2 is FQNNGV. The CDR3 is 16 residues long. In nucleotides, the CDR3 is TGTGCCAGCAGCTTAGGACAGGGGTGGATCGACACTGAAGCTTTCTTT. Translated: CASSLGQGWIDTEAFF.

This clonotype was seen only a few times. The chain carries TRBV4-1 and TRBJ2-3, with D perhaps matching TRBD2 (5 bases). V was trimmed by 3 bases and J by 0 bases, leaving 10 bases between them. This CDR3 is built from 15 residues. Germline assignment: CDR1 MGHRA and CDR2 YSYEKL. The CDR3 sequence: CASSQVALSTDTQYF. CDR3 nucleotide sequence: TGCGCCAGCAGCCAGGTAGCGCTGAGCACAGATACGCAGTATTTT.

V usage is TRBV27 and J usage is TRBJ2-1, with D tentatively TRBD1 (6 bases). The V gene lost 6 bases and the J gene lost 7 bases, with 10 bases spanning the gap. Looked up from germline, CDR1 is MNHEY and CDR2 is SMNVEV (reference sequence). The CDR3 is made up of 12 amino acids. The DNA of the CDR3 is TGTGCCAGCAGCCGGACAGCAAATGAGCAGTTCTTC. This translates into CASSRTANEQFF.

The rearrangement uses TRBV7-2 and TRBJ1-4; 7 nucleotides line up with TRBD1. The CDR3 extends over 15 amino acids. V shed 5 bases, J shed 8 bases, and the junction held 11 bases outside the gene matches. From germline, CDR1 is SGHTA and CDR2 FQGNSA. CDR3 in DNA: TGTGCCAGCAGCCCGGGACAGTTCTCTCTAGAAAAACTGTTTTTT. Its translation: CASSPGQFSLEKLFF. Based on the CDR3 plus reference TRBV7-2 and TRBJ1-4, the full variable domain is GAGVSQSPSNKVTEKGKDVELRCDPISGHTALYWYRQSLGQGLEFLIYFQGNSAPDKSGLPSDRFSAERTGGSVSTLTIQRTQQEDSAVYLCASSPGQFSLEKLFFGSGTQLSVL.

The gene calls are TRBV7-9 and TRBJ1-1; D gene unclear. Trimming removed 6 bases at V and 4 bases at J, with 9 bases between. Per germline, CDR1 SEHNR and CDR2 FQNEAQ (reference sequence). This CDR3 has 12 residues. This CDR3 is CASRVGPTEAFF. CDR3 nucleotides: TGTGCCAGCAGGGTCGGGCCCACTGAAGCTTTCTTT.

This clonotype came up a few times. The V and J genes are TRBV4-1 and TRBJ1-2; D unresolved. This CDR3 contains 14 residues. Germline V gene sequence: CDR1 MGHRA, CDR2 YSYEKL. V dropped 0 bases and J dropped 6 bases, with 11 bases sitting between them. CDR3 nucleotide sequence: TGCGCCAGCAGCCAAGATATAGGCCAGGATGGCTACACCTTC. This translates into CASSQDIGQDGYTF.

This sequence joins TRBV19 and TRBJ1-5; 7 bases align to TRBD1. Germline assignment: CDR1 LNHDA and CDR2 SQIVND (reference sequence). This CDR3 region has 15 residues. Trimming removed 3 bases from V and 7 bases from J; junction bases left unmatched: 9. CDR3 sequence (DNA): TGTGCCAGTAGTATGGGGACAGCCGGGAGGCAGCCCCAGCATTTT. It is translated as CASSMGTAGRQPQHF. The whole variable domain, remainder taken from reference TRBV19 and TRBJ1-5, is DGGITQSPKYLFRKEGQNVTLSCEQNLNHDAMYWYRQDPGQGLRLIYYSQIVNDFQKGDIAEGYSVSREKKESFPLTVTSAQKNPTAFYLCASSMGTAGRQPQHFGDGTRLSIL.

The rearrangement links TRBV11-2 to TRBJ2-3, with TRBD2 matching 7 bases. CDR1 and CDR2 from the germline V gene are SGHAT and FQNNGV. J gave up 6 bases and V 0 bases, and 6 bases lay outside the gene matches. This CDR3 has 15 residues. The CDR3 DNA is TGTGCCAGCAGCTTAGATACCAGCGGGGTTGATACGCAGTATTTT. Translation gives CASSLDTSGVDTQYF.

The chain is built from TRBV7-8 and TRBJ2-2; TRBD2 agrees at 9 bases. Trimming removed 3 bases from V and 0 bases from J; junction bases left unmatched: 8. The CDR3 runs 18 residues. The germline CDR1 and CDR2 sequences are SGHVS and FQNEAQ. CDR3 sequence: CASSFGLALNANTGELFF. In DNA, the CDR3 is TGTGCCAGCAGCTTTGGACTAGCGCTGAATGCGAACACCGGGGAGCTGTTTTTT.

This clonotype has only a few counts. The CDR3: CASSRTGETQETQYF. DNA for the CDR3: TGTGCCAGCAGTAGGACAGGGGAAACCCAAGAGACCCAGTACTTC. The chain recombines TRBV12-3 or TRBV12-4 with TRBJ2-5, with TRBD1 identical over 9 bases. V was clipped by 5 bases and J by 1 base; unmatched bases: 5. The CDR3 has 15 amino acids.

The V and J genes are TRBV7-6 and TRBJ2-6; 7 nucleotides agree with TRBD1. Trimming at V came to 5 bases and at J to 2 bases, leaving 9 bases not matched to a gene. Per the germline V gene, CDR1 is SGHVS and CDR2 is FNYEAQ. The CDR3 is 17 amino acids. The CDR3 protein is CASSQTGILTGANVLTF. In DNA form, the CDR3 reads TGTGCCAGCAGCCAGACAGGGATCCTCACTGGGGCCAACGTCCTGACTTTC.

This chain joins TRBV7-2 and TRBJ2-7; tentatively, D is TRBD1 (5 bases). The V end was cut by 1 base, the J end by 3 bases, with 16 bases between. In germline, CDR1 is SGHTA, CDR2 FQGNSA. CDR3 length: 16 residues. The CDR3 region has the DNA TGTGCCAGCAGCTTAGATTTGCAGGGAATGGGCTACGAGCAGTACTTC. It is translated as CASSLDLQGMGYEQYF.

The CDR3 loop reads CASSYGGGSYEQYF. The CDR3 DNA is TGTGCCAGCAGTTACGGAGGGGGCTCCTACGAGCAGTACTTC. The rearrangement joins TRBV6-5 to TRBJ2-7; either TRBD1 or TRBD2 may fit D (6 bases each). The V gene's germline CDR1 is MNHEY and CDR2 SVGAGI. V lost 2 bases, J lost 0 bases, and 8 bases lay in between. The CDR3 extends over 14 amino acids.